A selection of T cell receptor beta chains follows, all from one sample in a study of T cell responses to AZD1222 COVID-19 vaccine. Sequencing used immunoSEQ multiplex PCR; TCRdb keeps in-frame clones, though not all of them. The table lists 180,000 or so clones, about 89% of them singletons. Here the sequenced sample was peripheral blood, taken on day 0 of AZD1222 vaccination. The source of these receptors is an adult in good health. Each CDR3 is given without its conserved first and last residue.

TRBV3-1/TRBV3-2	TRBJ2-1	ASSHSGRSYNEQF
TRBV2	TRBJ2-2	ASTKGQGALDTGELF
TRBV15	TRBJ2-4	ATRGTAKNIQY
TRBV9	TRBJ2-3	ASSVAWGGMDTQY
TRBV7-2	TRBJ1-5	ASSLELQSNQPQH
TRBV7-3	TRBJ2-3	ASSLGIERGFTDTQY
TRBV2	TRBJ1-5	ASRAGPSNSNQPQH
TRBV2	TRBJ2-7	ASSSLADSYEQY
TRBV10-3	TRBJ1-5	AISVGQGNQPQH
TRBV18	TRBJ1-6	ASSTGTGNVANSPLH
TRBV28	TRBJ2-7	ASRTTPGLAVYEQY
TRBV11-2	TRBJ2-5	ASSPRAGVETQY
TRBV5-6	TRBJ1-1	ASSRVRQYTEAF
TRBV2	TRBJ1-2	ASSADSSYGYT
TRBV9	TRBJ1-3	ASSKHSTRSGNTIY
TRBV2	TRBJ1-5	ASKGSRSNQPQH
TRBV4-2	TRBJ1-2	ASSQDGTGYGYT
TRBV2	TRBJ2-4	ASSVSWQGAKNIQY
TRBV9	TRBJ2-1	ASSVDGPSNEQF
TRBV6-2/TRBV6-3	TRBJ2-1	ASSYLDGTGVPGTDGMQF
TRBV18	TRBJ1-1	ASSPSSGQAEAF
TRBV19	TRBJ1-2	ASSIDRTADYGYT
TRBV3-1/TRBV3-2	TRBJ1-5	ASSQLGTSNQPQH
TRBV5-8	TRBJ1-5	ASSVEQGYQPQH
TRBV19	TRBJ2-4	ASSIADGGGGIQY
TRBV28	TRBJ1-5	ASSLRDRRDQPQH